Each of the 24 T cell receptor beta chains below was sequenced from the same sample in a study of blood T cell repertoires in COVID-19. TCRdb's copy holds only in-frame clones and misses some; the assay was immunoSEQ multiplex PCR. This table has around 20,000 clones, around 67% appearing once. Specimen: peripheral blood. The receptor set was obtained from a human donor in a cohort sampled during active or convalescent COVID-19.

CDR3 coding DNA: TGTGCCAGCAGCCCCTTTGCGGGGTTACGGTACTGGAATGAGCAGTTCTTC. It translates to CASSPFAGLRYWNEQFF. This rearrangement joins TRBV27 to TRBJ2-1, with D perhaps matching TRBD2 (6 bases). The CDR3 is made up of 17 amino acids. The germline V gene has CDR1 MNHEY and CDR2 SMNVEV (reference sequence). The V end lost 6 bases, the J end lost 7 bases, and 25 bases lay between the germline ends.

This clone was seen a handful of times. The chain joins TRBV19 to TRBJ1-3, with 7 bases identical to TRBD1. The CDR3 loop spans 14 amino acids. V shed 6 bases, J shed 3 bases, and the junction held 5 bases outside the gene matches. Germline V gene lookup returns CDR1 LNHDA and CDR2 SQIVND (reference sequence). As DNA, the CDR3 is TGTGCCAGTAGACGACAGGGAGGTGGAAACACCATATATTTT. It codes for CASRRQGGGNTIYF. The complete variable domain, with remaining parts taken from reference TRBV19 and TRBJ1-3, reads DGGITQSPKYLFRKEGQNVTLSCEQNLNHDAMYWYRQDPGQGLRLIYYSQIVNDFQKGDIAEGYSVSREKKESFPLTVTSAQKNPTAFYLCASRRQGGGNTIYFGEGSWLTVV.

This chain links TRBV5-4 with TRBJ2-7, with D perhaps TRBD2 (5 bases). Germline V CDR1 and CDR2: SGHNT, YYREEE (reference sequence). The CDR3 is 16 amino acids. The germline V and J ends were trimmed by 2 bases and 3 bases, with 18 bases remaining between them. For the CDR3, the DNA is TGTGCCAGCAGCTTATATGTGGGAGTCTCCCACTACGAGCAGTACTTC. It is translated as CASSLYVGVSHYEQYF.

The chain couples TRBV4-3 to TRBJ2-3; TRBD1 agrees at 7 bases. V lost 4 bases and J lost 3; bases outside the gene matches: 4. In germline, CDR1 is LGHNA, CDR2 YSLEER. The CDR3 spans 14 residues. As DNA, the CDR3 is TGCGCCAGCAGCCGAGAACAGGGGACAGATACGCAGTATTTT. Translation gives CASSREQGTDTQYF.

The rearrangement uses TRBV11-2 and TRBJ2-2, with 10 bases lining up with TRBD1. The ends lost 10 bases at V and 6 bases at J; junction bases unmatched: 11. The germline CDR1 and CDR2 sequences are SGHAT and FQNNGV. This CDR3 contains 15 residues. CDR3 sequence: CATTTVTGGSGELFF. The CDR3, as DNA: TGTGCCACCACCACCGTGACAGGGGGCTCCGGGGAGCTGTTTTTT.

This sequence joins TRBV5-1 and TRBJ1-1; the match to TRBD1 covers 10 bases. Trimming took 4 bases from V and 5 from J; bases not matched to a gene: 11. Germline V gene data show CDR1 as SGHRS and CDR2 as YFSETQ. The CDR3 totals 16 residues. The CDR3: CASSLDWTGGRTEAFF. CDR3 nucleotide sequence: TGCGCCAGCAGCCTCGATTGGACAGGGGGTAGGACTGAAGCTTTCTTT. Based on the CDR3 plus reference TRBV5-1 and TRBJ1-1, the full variable domain is KAGVTQTPRYLIKTRGQQVTLSCSPISGHRSVSWYQQTPGQGLQFLFEYFSETQRNKGNFPGRFSGRQFSNSRSEMNVSTLELGDSALYLCASSLDWTGGRTEAFFGQGTRLTVV.

This chain uses TRBV15 with TRBJ2-3, with TRBD2 matching over 7 bases. This CDR3 is built from 14 residues. Germline V gene lookup returns CDR1 LNHNV and CDR2 YYDKDF (reference sequence). With 3 bases clipped from V and 0 bases from J, the junction kept 0 bases outside the gene matches. The CDR3, as DNA: TGTGCCACCAGCAGGGGGGGGAGCACAGATACGCAGTATTTT. It specifies CATSRGGSTDTQYF.

The chain links TRBV11-3 to TRBJ2-3; 7 nucleotides line up with TRBD2. The J segment lost 2 bases and the V segment lost 8 bases, leaving 7 bases of the junction unmatched. CDR1 SGHNT and CDR2 YENEEA come from the germline V gene. CDR3 length equals 14 residues. CDR3 loop: CASSVGGDTDTQYF. In DNA form, the CDR3 reads TGTGCCAGCTCGGTGGGGGGGGACACAGATACGCAGTATTTT.

The rearrangement uses TRBV3-1 (or the pseudogene TRBV3-2) and TRBJ2-1; 7 nucleotides line up with TRBD2. Trimming at V came to 4 bases and at J to 1 base, leaving 4 bases not matched to a gene. The length of the CDR3 is 15 residues. Germline CDR1 LGHDT, CDR2 YNNKEL (reference sequence). CDR3 DNA sequence: TGTGCCAGCAGCCGTCGGGGGGATTCCTACAATGAGCAGTTCTTC. Its protein is CASSRRGDSYNEQFF.

The chain recombines TRBV6-5 with TRBJ1-4; a possible D gene is TRBD1 (5 bases). The CDR3 is 15 amino acids. Looked up from germline, CDR1 is MNHEY and CDR2 is SVGAGI. V was trimmed by 6 bases and J by 0 bases, leaving 11 bases between them. Written as DNA, the CDR3 is TGTGCCAGCAGAACGACAGTTGCAACTAATGAAAAACTGTTTTTT. Translated, it gives CASRTTVATNEKLFF.

J is TRBJ2-3 and V is TRBV27; TRBD2 might be the D (5 bases). The ends were cut back, 3 bases at V and 1 base at J, with 14 bases in the middle. The CDR3 is 16 residues long. Germline loops: CDR1 MNHEY, CDR2 SMNVEV (reference sequence). CDR3 bases: TGTGCCAGCAGTTTCGGCACGGGGTATCGCACAGATACGCAGTATTTT. Translated: CASSFGTGYRTDTQYF.

The rearrangement joins TRBV12-3 or TRBV12-4 to TRBJ2-1; maybe TRBD1 (5 bases). This CDR3 region has 12 residues. The V gene lost 5 bases and the J gene lost 9 bases, with 11 bases spanning the gap. As DNA, the CDR3 is TGTGCCAGCAGTCCCCCAAGGGGTGAGCAGTTCTTC. It yields the protein CASSPPRGEQFF.

The V call is TRBV6-5, the J call TRBJ1-2; the D gene is possibly TRBD1 (5 bases). This CDR3 contains 12 residues. Germline assignment: CDR1 MNHEY and CDR2 SVGAGI. V lost 2 bases to trimming and J lost 4 bases, with 5 bases between them. DNA of the CDR3: TGTGCCAGCAGTTACAGGGGCTATGGCTACACCTTC. Translated, it gives CASSYRGYGYTF.

This rearrangement joins TRBV20-1 to TRBJ1-1; 8 bases line up with TRBD1. V gave up 8 bases and J gave up 5 bases; unmatched junction bases: 4. There are 11 residues in the CDR3. Per the germline V gene, CDR1 is DFQATT and CDR2 is SNEGSKA (reference sequence). CDR3 sequence (DNA): TGCAGTACACAGGGGGAAACTGAAGCTTTCTTT. It is translated as CSTQGETEAFF.

The CDR3 bases are TGTGCCACGAGTAGCAGGAATGAGCAGTTCTTC. Translating it yields CATSSRNEQFF. The chain couples TRBV24-1 to TRBJ2-1; D not certain. V dropped 10 bases and J dropped 7 bases, with 10 bases sitting between them. The CDR3 runs to 11 residues. Germline V gives CDR1 KGHDR, CDR2 SFDVKD.

V is TRBV24-1 and J is TRBJ1-5; TRBD1 agrees at 7 bases. CDR1 is KGHDR, CDR2 SFDVKD, per germline. The trim removed 4 bases at V and 2 bases at J, leaving 7 bases unmatched. CDR3 length: 16 amino acids. CDR3 protein: CATSDQEGAGNQPQHF. CDR3 DNA sequence: TGTGCCACCAGTGACCAGGAGGGGGCGGGCAATCAGCCCCAGCATTTT.

The chain uses TRBV7-2 and TRBJ1-2, with D perhaps matching TRBD1 (5 bases). The CDR3 sequence is 14 residues long. The V gene's germline CDR1 is SGHTA and CDR2 FQGNSA. Trimming left V 5 bases short and J 4 bases short, with 14 bases between. The CDR3 reads CASSPARQGYGYTF. CDR3 DNA sequence: TGTGCCAGCAGCCCCGCACGGCAGGGCTATGGCTACACCTTC.

J is TRBJ2-2 and V is TRBV11-3, with 7 nucleotides matching TRBD2. Germline V gene sequence: CDR1 SGHNT, CDR2 YENEEA. V lost 5 bases and J lost 6; bases outside the gene matches: 6. This CDR3 region has 14 residues. DNA of the CDR3: TGTGCCAGCAGCCCAGGACTAGTGTCCGGGGAGCTGTTTTTT. Translating gives CASSPGLVSGELFF. The full variable domain, its missing parts supplied by reference TRBV11-3 and TRBJ2-2, is EAGVVQSPRYKIIEKKQPVAFWCNPISGHNTLYWYLQNLGQGPELLIRYENEEAVDDSQLPKDRFSAERLKGVDSTLKIQPAELGDSAVYLCASSPGLVSGELFFGEGSRLTVL.

The J gene is TRBJ2-5, the V gene TRBV11-2; D is unclear. This CDR3 comprises 15 residues. Germline assignment: CDR1 SGHAT and CDR2 FQNNGV. The germline V and J ends were trimmed by 4 bases and 1 base, with 13 bases remaining between them. The CDR3 loop is CASSSDLGIQETQYF. CDR3 coding DNA: TGTGCCAGCAGCTCAGATCTAGGAATCCAAGAGACCCAGTACTTC.

This clone was found once. This chain uses TRBV27 with TRBJ2-3, with 9 bases aligning to TRBD2. After removal of 4 bases from V and 8 bases from J, the junction contained 10 bases not matched to a gene. The CDR3 covers 15 residues. Germline CDR1 reads MNHEY; CDR2 reads SMNVEV (reference sequence). CDR3 residues: CASSWDAGGLSTQYF. The CDR3 coding sequence is TGTGCCAGCAGTTGGGACGCGGGAGGGCTGAGTACGCAGTATTTT.

This chain links TRBV19 with TRBJ2-2; D unresolved. V was shortened by 8 bases and J by 6 bases, with 16 bases between the two germline ends. The germline gives CDR1 LNHDA, CDR2 SQIVND (reference sequence). The CDR3 totals 14 residues. CDR3 amino acids: CASRNHPLSGELFF. CDR3 DNA: TGTGCCAGTCGGAACCACCCACTATCCGGGGAGCTGTTTTTT.

The genes are TRBV19 and TRBJ2-7; 10 bases are shared with TRBD1. The CDR3 is 13 amino acids. The ends lost 5 bases at V and 2 bases at J; junction bases unmatched: 0. Germline assignment: CDR1 LNHDA and CDR2 SQIVND (reference sequence). CDR3 in amino acids: CASSGTGAYEQYF. CDR3 in DNA: TGTGCCAGTAGTGGGACAGGGGCCTACGAGCAGTACTTC.

This sequence joins TRBV19 and TRBJ1-5; the D gene is possibly TRBD1 (5 bases). CDR1 and CDR2 from the germline V gene are LNHDA and SQIVND (reference sequence). V lost 6 bases to trimming and J lost 2 bases, with 17 bases between them. The CDR3 has 16 residues. The CDR3 DNA sequence: TGTGCCAGTAGCCCGCGGCGGGGGGACGGCAATCAGCCCCAGCATTTT. It translates to CASSPRRGDGNQPQHF.

The chain recombines TRBV14 with TRBJ2-1; TRBD1 matches at 10 bases. After removal of 4 bases from V and 5 bases from J, the junction contained 5 bases not matched to a gene. The CDR3 loop spans 15 amino acids. Germline lookup yields CDR1 SGHDN and CDR2 FVKESK. This chain's CDR3 is CASSPTGGRHNEQFF. Written as DNA, the CDR3 is TGTGCCAGCAGCCCGACAGGGGGCCGCCACAATGAGCAGTTCTTC.